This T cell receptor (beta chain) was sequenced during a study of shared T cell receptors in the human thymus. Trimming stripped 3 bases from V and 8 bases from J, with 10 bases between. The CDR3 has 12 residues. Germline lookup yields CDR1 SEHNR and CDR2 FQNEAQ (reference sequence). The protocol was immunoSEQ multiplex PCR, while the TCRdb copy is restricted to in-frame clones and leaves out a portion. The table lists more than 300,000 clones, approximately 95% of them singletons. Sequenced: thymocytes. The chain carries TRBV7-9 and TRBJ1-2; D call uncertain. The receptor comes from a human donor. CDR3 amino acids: CASSFWVGGYTF. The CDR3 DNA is TGTGCCAGCAGCTTTTGGGTGGGAGGCTACACCTTC. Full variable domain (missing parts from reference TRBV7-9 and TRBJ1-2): DTGVSQNPRHKITKRGQNVTFRCDPISEHNRLYWYRQTLGQGPEFLTYFQNEAQLEKSRLLSDRFSAERPKGSFSTLEIQRTEQGDSAMYLCASSFWVGGYTFGSGTRLTVV.